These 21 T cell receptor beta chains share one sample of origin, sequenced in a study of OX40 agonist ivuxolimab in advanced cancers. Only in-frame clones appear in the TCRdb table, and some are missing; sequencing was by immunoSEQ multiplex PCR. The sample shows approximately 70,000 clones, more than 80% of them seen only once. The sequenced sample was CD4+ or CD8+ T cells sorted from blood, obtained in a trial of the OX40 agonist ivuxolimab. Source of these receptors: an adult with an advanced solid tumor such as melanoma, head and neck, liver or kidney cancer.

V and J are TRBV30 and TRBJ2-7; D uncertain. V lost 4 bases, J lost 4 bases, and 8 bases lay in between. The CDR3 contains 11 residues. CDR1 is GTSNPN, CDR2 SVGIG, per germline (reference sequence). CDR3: CAWTKGYEQYF. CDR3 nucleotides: TGTGCCTGGACCAAAGGATACGAGCAGTACTTC.

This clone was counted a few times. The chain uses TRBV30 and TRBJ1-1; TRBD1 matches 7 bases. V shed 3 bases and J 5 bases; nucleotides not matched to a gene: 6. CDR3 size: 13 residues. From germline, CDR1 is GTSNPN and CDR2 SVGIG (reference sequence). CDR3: CAWSHAGGTEAFF. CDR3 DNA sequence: TGTGCCTGGAGCCACGCAGGGGGGACTGAAGCTTTCTTT.

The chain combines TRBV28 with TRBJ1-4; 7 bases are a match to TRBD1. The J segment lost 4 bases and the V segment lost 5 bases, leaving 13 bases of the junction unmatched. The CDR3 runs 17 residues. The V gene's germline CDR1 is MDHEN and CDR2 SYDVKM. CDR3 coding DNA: TGTGCCAGCAGTAAGACAGGGCCGCCAAGTTTTAATGAAAAACTGTTTTTT. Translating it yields CASSKTGPPSFNEKLFF.

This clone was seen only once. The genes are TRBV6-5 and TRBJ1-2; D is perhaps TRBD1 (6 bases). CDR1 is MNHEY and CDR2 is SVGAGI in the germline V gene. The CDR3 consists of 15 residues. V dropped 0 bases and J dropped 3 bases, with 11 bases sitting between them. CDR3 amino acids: CASSYSPGTYYGYTF. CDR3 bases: TGTGCCAGCAGTTACTCTCCCGGGACATACTATGGCTACACCTTC.

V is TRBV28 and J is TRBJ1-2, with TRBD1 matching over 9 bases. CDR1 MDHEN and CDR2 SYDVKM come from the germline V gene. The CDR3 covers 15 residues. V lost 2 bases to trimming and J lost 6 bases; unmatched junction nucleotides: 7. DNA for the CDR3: TGTGCCAGCAGTTTACAGGGACAGGGTATGGATGGCTACACCTTC. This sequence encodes CASSLQGQGMDGYTF.

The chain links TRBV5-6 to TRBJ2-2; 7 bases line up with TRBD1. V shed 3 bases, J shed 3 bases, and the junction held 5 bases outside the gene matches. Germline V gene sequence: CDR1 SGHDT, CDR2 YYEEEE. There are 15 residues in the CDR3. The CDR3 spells CASSWGTGDTGELFF. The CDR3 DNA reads TGTGCCAGCAGCTGGGGAACAGGGGACACCGGGGAGCTGTTTTTT. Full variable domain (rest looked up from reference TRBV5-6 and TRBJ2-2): DAGVTQSPTHLIKTRGQQVTLRCSPKSGHDTVSWYQQALGQGPQFIFQYYEEEERQRGNFPDRFSGHQFPNYSSELNVNALLLGDSALYLCASSWGTGDTGELFFGEGSRLTVL.

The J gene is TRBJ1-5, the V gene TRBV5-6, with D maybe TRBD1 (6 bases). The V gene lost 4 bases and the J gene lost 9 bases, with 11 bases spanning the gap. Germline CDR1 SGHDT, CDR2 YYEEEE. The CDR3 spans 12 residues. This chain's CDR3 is CASSRQEGPQHF. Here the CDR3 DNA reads TGTGCCAGCAGCAGACAGGAGGGGCCCCAGCATTTT.

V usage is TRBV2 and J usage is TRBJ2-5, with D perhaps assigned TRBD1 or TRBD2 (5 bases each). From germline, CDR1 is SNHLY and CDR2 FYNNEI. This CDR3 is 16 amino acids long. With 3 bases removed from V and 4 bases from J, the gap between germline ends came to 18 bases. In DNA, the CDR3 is TGTGCCAGCAGTGATCTGGCGGTTCCAGGGACAGAGACCCAGTACTTC. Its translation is CASSDLAVPGTETQYF.

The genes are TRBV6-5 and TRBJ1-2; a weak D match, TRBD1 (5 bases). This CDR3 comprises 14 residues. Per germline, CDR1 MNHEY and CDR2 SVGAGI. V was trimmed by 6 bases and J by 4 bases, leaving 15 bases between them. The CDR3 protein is CASSQGAVGYGYTF. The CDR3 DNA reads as TGTGCCAGCAGCCAGGGAGCCGTAGGCTATGGCTACACCTTC.

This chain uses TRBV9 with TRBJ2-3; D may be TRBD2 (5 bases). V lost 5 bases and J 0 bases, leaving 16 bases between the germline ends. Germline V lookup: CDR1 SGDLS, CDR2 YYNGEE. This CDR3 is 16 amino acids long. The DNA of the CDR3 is TGTGCCAGCAGTCGGGCGGGTTACTCGAGCACAGATACGCAGTATTTT. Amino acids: CASSRAGYSSTDTQYF.

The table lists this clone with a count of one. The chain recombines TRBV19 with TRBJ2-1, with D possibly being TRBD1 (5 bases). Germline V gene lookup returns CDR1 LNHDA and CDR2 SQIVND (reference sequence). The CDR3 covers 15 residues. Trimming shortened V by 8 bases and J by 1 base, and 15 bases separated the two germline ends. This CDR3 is CASFGQQESYNEQFF. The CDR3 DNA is TGTGCCAGTTTTGGACAACAAGAATCCTACAATGAGCAGTTCTTC.

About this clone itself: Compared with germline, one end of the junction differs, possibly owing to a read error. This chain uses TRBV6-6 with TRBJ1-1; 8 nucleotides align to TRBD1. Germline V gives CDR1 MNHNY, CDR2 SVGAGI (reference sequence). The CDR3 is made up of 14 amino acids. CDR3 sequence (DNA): TGTGCCAGCGGACAGGGCTTAGTGAAGACTGAAGCTTTCTTT. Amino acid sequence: CASGQGLVKTEAFF.

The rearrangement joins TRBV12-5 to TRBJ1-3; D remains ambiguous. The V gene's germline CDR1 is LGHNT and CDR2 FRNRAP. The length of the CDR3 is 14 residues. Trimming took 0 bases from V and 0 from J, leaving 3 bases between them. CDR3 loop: CASGLVSSGNTIYF. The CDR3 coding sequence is TGTGCTAGTGGTTTGGTGAGCTCTGGAAACACCATATATTTT.

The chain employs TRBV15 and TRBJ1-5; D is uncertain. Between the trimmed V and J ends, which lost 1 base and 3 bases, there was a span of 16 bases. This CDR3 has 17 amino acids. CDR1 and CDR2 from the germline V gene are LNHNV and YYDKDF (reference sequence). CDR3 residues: CATSRVPGRHPNQPQHF. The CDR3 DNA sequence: TGTGCCACCAGCAGAGTACCTGGTCGGCACCCCAATCAGCCCCAGCATTTT.

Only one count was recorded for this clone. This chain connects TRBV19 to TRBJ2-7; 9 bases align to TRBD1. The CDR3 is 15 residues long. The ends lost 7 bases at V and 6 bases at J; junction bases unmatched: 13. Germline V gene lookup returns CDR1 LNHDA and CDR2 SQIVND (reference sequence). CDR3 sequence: CASNGGRTGEFEQYF. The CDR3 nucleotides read TGTGCCAGTAATGGTGGCCGGACAGGGGAATTCGAGCAGTACTTC.

As DNA, the CDR3 is TGTGCCAGCAGTTACTCGTTCGGGGGCTCAGATACGCAGTATTTT. Translated, it gives CASSYSFGGSDTQYF. The chain uses TRBV6-5 and TRBJ2-3; the D call may be TRBD1 or TRBD2 (6 bases each). CDR1 is MNHEY and CDR2 is SVGAGI in the germline V gene. The V end was cut by 0 bases, the J end by 4 bases, with 11 bases between. This CDR3 contains 15 residues.

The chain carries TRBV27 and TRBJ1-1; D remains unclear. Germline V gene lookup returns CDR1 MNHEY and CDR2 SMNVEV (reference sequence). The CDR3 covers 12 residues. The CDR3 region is CGKTVMNTEAFF. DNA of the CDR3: TGTGGAAAAACAGTGATGAACACTGAAGCTTTCTTT.

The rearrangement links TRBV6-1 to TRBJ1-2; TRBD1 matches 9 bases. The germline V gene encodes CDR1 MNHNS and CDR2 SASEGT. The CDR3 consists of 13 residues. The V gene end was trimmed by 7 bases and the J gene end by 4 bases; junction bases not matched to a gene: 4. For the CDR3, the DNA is TGTGCCAGCACCCGGGACAGGGCCTATGGCTACACCTTC. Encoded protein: CASTRDRAYGYTF.

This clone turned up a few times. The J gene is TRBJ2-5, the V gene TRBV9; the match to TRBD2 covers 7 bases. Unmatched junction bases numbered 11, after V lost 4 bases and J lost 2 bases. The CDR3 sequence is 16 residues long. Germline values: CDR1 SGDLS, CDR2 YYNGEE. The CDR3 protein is CASSQRTSLGQETQYF. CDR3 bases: TGTGCCAGCAGCCAAAGGACTAGTCTGGGTCAAGAGACCCAGTACTTC.

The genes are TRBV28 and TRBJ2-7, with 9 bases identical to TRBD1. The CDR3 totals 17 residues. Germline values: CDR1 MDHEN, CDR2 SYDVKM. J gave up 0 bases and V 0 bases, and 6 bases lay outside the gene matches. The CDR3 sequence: CASSLWNRGPYSYEQYF. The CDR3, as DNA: TGTGCCAGCAGTTTATGGAACAGGGGGCCGTACTCCTACGAGCAGTACTTC.

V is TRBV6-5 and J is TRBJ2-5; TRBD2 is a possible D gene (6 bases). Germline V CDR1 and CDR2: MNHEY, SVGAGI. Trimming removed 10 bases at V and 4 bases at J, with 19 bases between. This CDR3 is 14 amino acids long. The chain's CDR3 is CATSRRAGGETQYF. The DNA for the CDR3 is TGTGCCACCTCCAGGAGGGCCGGGGGAGAGACCCAGTACTTC.